This T cell receptor beta chain appears in the sequencing data of a study of shared clonotypes between healthy human individuals. This table comes from immunoSEQ multiplex PCR, and its TCRdb copy is limited to in-frame clones, with some not included. The sample consists of approximately 400,000 clones, roughly 96% of them appearing once. This clone was detected only once. The CDR3 contains 17 residues. The V and J ends lost 3 bases and 0 bases, in that order; junction bases with no gene match: 3. Germline V gene lookup returns CDR1 KGHSH and CDR2 LQKENI. The source of this sequence is a man aged 25-40 years in good health. Specimen: memory CD8+ T cells sorted from blood. As to subset: CD45RO+ cells pooled with CCR7-negative TemRA cells. The genes are TRBV18 and TRBJ2-2, with 11 bases lining up with TRBD2. Written as DNA, the CDR3 is TGTGCCAGCTCACCGACTAGCGGGACCTCGAACACCGGGGAGCTGTTTTTT. Translated, it gives CASSPTSGTSNTGELFF.